Following are 16 T cell receptor beta chains from one sample sequenced in a study of blood T cell repertoires in COVID-19. Clones were read by immunoSEQ multiplex PCR, and TCRdb kept only the in-frame ones, dropping some. The table has some 40,000 clones, about 91% seen once. The sequencing sample was made of peripheral blood. Receptors originate from a woman aged 25 to 39 in a cohort sampled during active COVID-19.

The rearrangement uses TRBV3-1 (or the pseudogene TRBV3-2) and TRBJ2-3; 10 positions match TRBD2. Looked up from germline, CDR1 is LGHDT and CDR2 is YNNKEL (reference sequence). The CDR3 sequence is 16 residues long. The J segment lost 0 bases and the V segment lost 1 base, leaving 1 base of the junction unmatched. CDR3 coding DNA: TGTGCCAGCAGCCAAGGGACTAGCGGCAGCACAGATACGCAGTATTTT. Residues: CASSQGTSGSTDTQYF.

The rearrangement joins TRBV5-1 to TRBJ2-3; 11 nucleotides line up with TRBD2. Germline assignment: CDR1 SGHRS and CDR2 YFSETQ. This CDR3 comprises 14 residues. V gave up 1 base and J gave up 5 bases; unmatched junction bases: 0. CDR3 amino acids: CASSLLAGGDTQYF. CDR3 in DNA: TGCGCCAGCAGCTTGCTAGCGGGAGGAGATACGCAGTATTTT.

This clone appeared a few times. The V gene is TRBV24-1, the J gene TRBJ2-3; 10 positions match TRBD1. V lost 4 bases, J lost 3 bases, and 9 bases stayed unmatched. Germline CDR1 reads KGHDR; CDR2 reads SFDVKD. The CDR3 is 17 amino acids. CDR3 nucleotides: TGTGCCACCAGTGACCCTAGTCCGGGACAGGGGACAGATACGCAGTATTTT. Translating it yields CATSDPSPGQGTDTQYF.

The chain has TRBV4-1 and TRBJ2-5, with D possibly TRBD1 on 5 matching bases. The CDR3 contains 15 residues. The germline V gene has CDR1 MGHRA and CDR2 YSYEKL. Trimming shortened V by 3 bases and J by 1 base, and 12 bases separated the two germline ends. CDR3 nucleotides: TGCGCCAGCAGCCATACAAGGGGCTCCCAAGAGACCCAGTACTTC. Protein product: CASSHTRGSQETQYF.

This sequence joins TRBV9 and TRBJ1-4, with 7 bases aligning to TRBD1. J lost 7 bases, V lost 4 bases, and 16 bases had no gene match. The CDR3 is 17 amino acids. Looked up from germline, CDR1 is SGDLS and CDR2 is YYNGEE. Written as DNA, the CDR3 is TGTGCCAGCAGCCCCTCCCCGGGACAGCTAACAGGTGAAAAACTGTTTTTT. Protein sequence: CASSPSPGQLTGEKLFF.

The chain employs TRBV7-9 and TRBJ1-1; unclear D gene. The germline V gene has CDR1 SEHNR and CDR2 FQNEAQ (reference sequence). The CDR3 is made up of 12 amino acids. The V gene lost 2 bases and the J gene lost 7 bases, with 8 bases spanning the gap. CDR3 residues: CASSLRFNEAFF. The CDR3 DNA follows: TGTGCCAGCAGCTTACGGTTCAATGAAGCTTTCTTT.

The rearrangement joins TRBV9 to TRBJ1-1; possibly TRBD1 for D (6 bases). Germline CDR1 and CDR2: SGDLS and YYNGEE. This CDR3 comprises 15 residues. Trimming left V 3 bases short and J 2 bases short, with 14 bases between. The CDR3 region has the DNA TGTGCCAGCAGCGCCGGGACATTGACTAACACTGAAGCTTTCTTT. Translated: CASSAGTLTNTEAFF.

DNA for the CDR3: TGTGCCAGCTCACGACTAGCGGGCTCCTACGAGCAGTACTTC. This gives the protein CASSRLAGSYEQYF. V and J are TRBV18 and TRBJ2-7, with 10 nucleotides matching TRBD2. CDR3 length: 14 residues. V was pared by 4 bases and J by 0 bases, with 0 bases of the junction left unmatched. CDR1 is KGHSH, CDR2 LQKENI, per germline.

This chain connects TRBV28 to TRBJ2-7; D is unclear. Trimming took 8 bases from V and 2 from J, leaving 7 bases between them. The CDR3 loop spans 11 amino acids. Germline CDR1 reads MDHEN; CDR2 reads SYDVKM. The CDR3 nucleotides read TGTGCCAGCGGGCCAACCTACGAGCAGTACTTC. It translates to CASGPTYEQYF.

The chain uses TRBV7-9 and TRBJ1-2; D unresolved. Trimming cost V 10 bases and J 4 bases, with 16 bases left between them. There are 13 residues in the CDR3. Germline V gene sequence: CDR1 SEHNR, CDR2 FQNEAQ (reference sequence). The CDR3 here is CATAEARIYGYTF. The CDR3 DNA reads TGTGCCACCGCGGAGGCACGGATCTATGGCTACACCTTC. The full variable domain, completed using reference TRBV7-9 and TRBJ1-2, is DTGVSQNPRHKITKRGQNVTFRCDPISEHNRLYWYRQTLGQGPEFLTYFQNEAQLEKSRLLSDRFSAERPKGSFSTLEIQRTEQGDSAMYLCATAEARIYGYTFGSGTRLTVV.

The chain joins TRBV27 to TRBJ2-7; D perhaps matches TRBD2 (5 bases). Trimming stripped 8 bases from V and 6 bases from J, with 17 bases between. The CDR3 extends over 13 amino acids. Germline CDR1 MNHEY, CDR2 SMNVEV (reference sequence). The CDR3 protein is CASSDERYGEQYF. CDR3 sequence (DNA): TGTGCCAGCTCCGACGAGCGGTACGGCGAGCAGTACTTC.

The V gene is TRBV19, the J gene TRBJ2-4; tentative D call: TRBD2 (5 bases). The CDR3 totals 14 residues. Trimming shortened V by 9 bases and J by 1 base, and 13 bases separated the two germline ends. The V gene's germline CDR1 is LNHDA and CDR2 SQIVND (reference sequence). The DNA for the CDR3 is TGTGCCAGCTCGGTCGGGATCGCCAAAAACATTCAGTACTTC. It is translated as CASSVGIAKNIQYF. Drawing the rest from reference TRBV19 and TRBJ2-4, the complete variable domain is DGGITQSPKYLFRKEGQNVTLSCEQNLNHDAMYWYRQDPGQGLRLIYYSQIVNDFQKGDIAEGYSVSREKKESFPLTVTSAQKNPTAFYLCASSVGIAKNIQYFGAGTRLSVL.

J is TRBJ1-1 and V is TRBV6-5; D gene ambiguous. Between the trimmed V and J ends, which lost 5 bases and 0 bases, there was a span of 13 bases. Per the germline V gene, CDR1 is MNHEY and CDR2 is SVGAGI. The CDR3 spans 15 residues. The CDR3 bases are TGTGCCAGCAGTCCCTTGGGAGGAGTGAACACTGAAGCTTTCTTT. It translates to CASSPLGGVNTEAFF.

J is TRBJ2-3 and V is TRBV6-1; D possibly corresponds to TRBD1 (5 bases). The CDR3 runs to 13 residues. Trimming removed 3 bases at V and 4 bases at J, with 8 bases between. Germline values: CDR1 MNHNS, CDR2 SASEGT. Written as DNA, the CDR3 is TGTGCCAGCAGTGAGGTAGGGGCAGATACGCAGTATTTT. Translating it yields CASSEVGADTQYF.

This chain connects TRBV5-4 to TRBJ1-2; the D is unclear. V was clipped by 1 base and J by 3 bases, with 10 bases between them. CDR1 SGHNT and CDR2 YYREEE come from the germline V gene (reference sequence). This CDR3 spans 14 amino acids. The CDR3 DNA is TGTGCCAGCAGCTTGTATGCCCGCGACTATGGCTACACCTTC. It is translated as CASSLYARDYGYTF.

This chain joins TRBV3-1 (or the pseudogene TRBV3-2) and TRBJ2-2; tentatively, D is TRBD2 (5 bases). The germline V gene encodes CDR1 LGHDT and CDR2 YNNKEL (reference sequence). The CDR3 is 15 amino acids. V lost 2 bases and J lost 5, with 12 bases in between. CDR3 bases: TGTGCCAGCAGCCAACAGGCCCGCGGGACCGGGGAGCTGTTTTTT. It specifies CASSQQARGTGELFF.